The sequence of this T cell receptor beta chain was determined in a study of blood T cell repertoires in COVID-19. Study-level information: The United States, Italy and Spain provided the acute and convalescent COVID-19 samples. The analysed material was cDNA or gDNA that came from T cells, B-cell-depleted T cells, or PBMCs.

The length of the CDR3 is 15 residues. The J segment lost 2 bases and the V segment lost 4 bases, leaving 8 bases of the junction unmatched. CDR1 LGHNA and CDR2 YSLEER come from the germline V gene. Per the original methods: Estimation of nucleated cell counts relied on the amplification of reference gene primers. Sequenced by immunoSEQ multiplex PCR; TCRdb stores in-frame clones only, minus some. D and trimming were read from the DNA, whereas the V and J calls and clone size are those reported in that table. The table shows roughly 300,000 clones, with around 80% occurring only once. The chain couples TRBV4-3 to TRBJ2-7, with 7 bases matching TRBD2. The sequence was obtained from a woman in her forties or fifties with acute or convalescent COVID-19. Specimen: peripheral blood. Written as DNA, the CDR3 is TGCGCCAGCAGCCCCAAACCGGGAGGACCCTACGAGCAGTACTTC. The encoded protein is CASSPKPGGPYEQYF.